This T cell receptor beta chain was recorded in a study of T cell clonotyping in hematopoietic cell transplantation (dated by TCRdb to the early 2020s). A note on the overall study: In the study, around 130 blood samples were gathered from roughly 40 consecutive transplant recipients and their related donors. Recruitment of patients ran from late 2015 to early 2017, and follow-up continued until late 2020 or until death.

Spanning cysteine to phenylalanine, the CDR3 consists of 13 amino acids. Only the CDR3 DNA stays, 39 bases, in frame from base 1. The junction carries 12 bases between V and J, which are trimmed by 5 bases and 7 bases respectively. CDR1 LGHNA and CDR2 YSLEER are derived from the germline V gene. Per the publication, the time point label means: 180 days after allo-HCT. Blood from recipients was drawn about 28 days before transplant and again at days 30, 100 and 180 after transplant. Nuclei Lysis Solution was used to extract genomic DNA from fresh or cryopreserved unfractionated peripheral blood mononuclear cells. Note on this clone: The target of this receptor is not known. The input lacks base qualities; no much larger clone sits a single base away.

Results and caveats for the whole study, not just this receptor: Broader posttransplant TCR repertoire diversity was predicted by donor and pretransplant recipient Inverse Simpson Index values. After transplant, TCR diversity in recipients dropped, and pathologically expanded clonotypes climbed progressively between day 30 and day 180. Sample size was limited, and cells were not sorted, so CD4 and CD8 repertoire contributions could not be separated. Overlap with donor repertoires was found for only a small fraction of recipient repertoires, with over 95% found to appear de novo at the given depth.

The immunoSEQ assay, a bias-controlled multiplex PCR using V- and J-specific primers, was used to amplify TCR beta CDR3 regions from genomic DNA. In a second PCR step, a proprietary barcode and Illumina adapter sequences were attached to the CDR3 amplicons. An Illumina MiSeq instrument was used to sequence the CDR3 libraries. The study's own analysis went as follows. Export and quality control were handled in immunoSEQ Analyzer 3.0, while downstream analyses relied on R Bioconductor and Immunarch. Only productive rearrangements within the normalized downsampled data set were used in the calculation of repertoire metrics. Clonotypes larger than 5 templates in the normalized cohort were defined as pathologically expanded. The Inverse Simpson Index served as the measure of repertoire diversity. CMV-specificity analyses were carried out on the non-normalized data set to capture all clonotypes. The immuneACCESS repertoire file appears here via TCRdb, limited to in-frame rearrangements. These files lack a portion of the clones; in checked studies, under half of the deficit traces to unresolved V genes, and the cause of the others is not known. The D gene and trimming were derived from the DNA, and the V and J assignments and clone size from that table. The table for this sample lists around 11,000 clones; roughly 89% of them were counted only once. Of the sample, about 40% is held by the ten largest clones.

This TCR came from a male patient aged 55 to 70 who had an allogeneic stem cell transplant from an unrelated donor, so the T cells may come from the graft donor. Some clones in this sample may be carry-over from other donors' samples. This chain joins TRBV4-3 to TRBJ1-5; a tentative D call is TRBD1 (6 bases match). The source was PBMCs, collected 180 days after allogeneic stem cell transplant. The nucleotide sequence is TGCGCCAGCAGCAAGGGGGGGGGCCAGCCCCAGCATTTT. This gives the protein CASSKGGGQPQHF.